This T cell receptor beta chain came from a study of OX40 agonist ivuxolimab in advanced cancers. Study context: Recorded diagnoses for dose-escalation patients were hepatocellular carcinoma, melanoma, renal cell or head and neck cancer. Broader study findings: A proportion of nonresponders additionally exhibited low normalized T-cell clonal expansion.

TCRdb's copy holds only in-frame clones and misses some; the assay was immunoSEQ multiplex PCR. This sample has about 50,000 clones, with 70% to 80% found just once. Germline CDR1 is MDHEN and CDR2 is SYDVKM. The CDR3 length is 16 residues. The V gene lost 3 bases and the J gene lost 1 base, with 13 bases spanning the gap. A remark on this clone: Its antigen is as yet unknown.

This chain uses TRBV28 with TRBJ2-1; a possible D gene is TRBD2 (7 bases). The TCR sequence derives from an adult with an advanced solid tumor such as melanoma, head and neck, liver or kidney cancer. The source was CD4+ or CD8+ T cells sorted from blood, collected in a trial of the OX40 agonist ivuxolimab. The CDR3 DNA reads TGTGCCAGCAGTTTGGGGGCTAGCGGATCCTACAATGAGCAGTTCTTC. Its translation: CASSLGASGSYNEQFF.